A single sample gave rise to the 18 T cell receptor beta chains below, sequenced in a study of T cells in women clearing cervical HPV infection. Sequenced by immunoSEQ multiplex PCR; TCRdb stores in-frame clones only, minus some. Here the sample table reports more than 15,000 clones. Sequencing was performed on blood buffy coat. The receptors were gathered from a woman between 18 and 70 years old with a cervical HPV16 infection that either progressed to CIN3+ or cleared (not recorded which).

Remarks on this clone: The CDR3 end is not reached by the read, which stops 3 residues before it; the germline J gene fills it in. This chain connects TRBV5-3 to TRBJ1-1; the D gene is possibly TRBD1 (5 bases). TRBV5-3 qualifies as an ORF whose function is uncertain. V dropped 3 bases and J dropped 4 bases, with 13 bases sitting between them. The CDR3 runs 14 residues. The CDR3 reads CARSCDSFLTEAFF. The DNA read from the CDR3 is TGTGCCAGAAGCTGCGACAGCTTCCTCACTGAA.

Notes on this clone: From the germline J gene comes the end of the CDR3, since the read stops 3 residues before it. The rearrangement uses TRBV20-1 and TRBJ1-2; 7 bases fit TRBD1. The germline CDR1 and CDR2 sequences are DFQATT and SNEGSKA (reference sequence). V dropped 1 base and J dropped 4; count of bases not matched to a gene: 3. The CDR3 is made up of 13 amino acids. Here the CDR3 reads CSARGDSFYGYTF. The sequenced part of the CDR3 DNA is TGCAGTGCTAGAGGGGACAGCTTCTATGGC.

Concerning this clone itself: The read finishes 3 residues shy of the CDR3 end, and the germline J gene is used to complete it. The chain links TRBV2 to TRBJ2-5; D is perhaps TRBD1 (8 bases). The V end was cut by 7 bases, the J end by 7 bases, with 25 bases between. Germline CDR1 SNHLY, CDR2 FYNNEI. CDR3 length: 16 residues. CDR3 sequence: CASTLRGGQVFGTQYF. The CDR3 DNA, read in part, is TGTGCCAGCACTCTAAGGGGGGGACAGGTTTTTGGGACC.

This clone ranks as medium-sized (0.01 to 0.1%) in terms of frequency. The sequence runs out 3 residues before the end of the CDR3; the remainder is reconstructed from the germline J gene. The rearrangement uses TRBV19 and TRBJ2-7, with 7 bases identical to TRBD1. This CDR3 contains 15 residues. In germline, CDR1 is LNHDA, CDR2 SQIVND (reference sequence). Germline trimming cut 5 bases from V and 5 bases from J; bases unmatched to any gene: 12. The covered CDR3 bases are TGTGCCAGTAGTGCCCGACAGGGCCGGTTGAACGAG. Protein: CASSARQGRLNE. The full CDR3 sequence reads CASSARQGRLNEQYF.

With regard to this clone: From the germline J gene comes the end of the CDR3, since the read stops 3 residues before it. The rearrangement joins TRBV20-1 to TRBJ2-4, with 12 bases fitting TRBD1. From germline, CDR1 is DFQATT and CDR2 SNEGSKA (reference sequence). Trimming took 0 bases from V and 7 from J; bases not matched to a gene: 13. This CDR3 is built from 18 residues. The chain's CDR3 is CSARDTPWGQGARNIQYF. CDR3 DNA, as far as it was read: TGCAGTGCTAGAGATACCCCCTGGGGACAGGGGGCAAGGAACATT.

As for this clone: The read falls 3 residues short of the CDR3 end, and the missing part is taken from the germline J gene. V usage is TRBV30 and J usage is TRBJ2-2; D might be TRBD2 (5 bases). The CDR3 covers 13 residues. Germline V gene data show CDR1 as GTSNPN and CDR2 as SVGIG (reference sequence). The ends were cut back, 0 bases at V and 7 bases at J, with 9 bases in the middle. CDR3: CAWSVLGSGELFF. The DNA read from the CDR3 is TGTGCCTGGAGTGTACTAGGCAGCGGGGAG.

Concerning this clone itself: The CDR3 extends 3 residues past the end of the read, so its final part is completed from the germline J gene. The chain has TRBV4-1 and TRBJ1-2; no firm D call. The germline gives CDR1 MGHRA, CDR2 YSYEKL. This CDR3 spans 15 amino acids. Trimming took off 1 base at V and 4 bases at J, with 13 bases between the two ends. The CDR3 here is CASSQVGSSGYGYTF. The sequenced CDR3 bases are TGCGCCAGCAGCCAAGTCGGGAGCAGCGGCTATGGC.

In regard to this clone: The missing CDR3 end, 3 residues past where the read stops, is filled in from the germline J gene. The gene calls are TRBV20-1 and TRBJ2-5, with D tentatively TRBD2 (6 bases). CDR3 size: 15 residues. V lost 6 bases, J lost 1 base, and 18 bases lay in between. Germline V gene sequence: CDR1 DFQATT, CDR2 SNEGSKA (reference sequence). The sequenced part of the CDR3 DNA is TGCAGTGCGGACTATCTGGGGGGTGTCCAAGAGACC. Its protein product is CSADYLGGVQET. From start to end, the CDR3 is CSADYLGGVQETQYF.

With regard to this clone: The DNA ends 3 residues before the CDR3 does, and the rest of the CDR3 is filled in from the germline J gene. The rearrangement links TRBV27 to TRBJ2-3; 11 bases line up with TRBD2. J gave up 0 bases and V 2 bases, and 7 bases lay outside the gene matches. Germline-derived CDR1 and CDR2 are MNHEY and SMNVEV (reference sequence). The CDR3 sequence is 18 residues long. This CDR3 is CASSLRLAGLGSTDTQYF. The CDR3 bases that were read are TGTGCCAGCAGTTTAAGACTAGCGGGACTAGGCAGCACAGATACG.

This clone is identified as medium-sized from frequency. The DNA ends 3 residues before the CDR3 does, and the rest of the CDR3 is filled in from the germline J gene. At the DNA level, this CDR3 is encoded by other sequences in the same sample as well. V is TRBV19 and J is TRBJ1-2; TRBD1 matches at 8 bases. V was pared by 4 bases and J by 6 bases, with 4 bases of the junction left unmatched. The CDR3 totals 13 residues. Germline V lookup: CDR1 LNHDA, CDR2 SQIVND (reference sequence). The CDR3 bases that were read are TGTGCCAGTAGTAGAGGACAGGGCAATGGC. This encodes CASSRGQGNG. The whole CDR3 sequence is CASSRGQGNGYTF.

A note on this clone: The read stops 3 residues short of the end of the CDR3; the missing end is completed from the germline J gene. This chain joins TRBV30 and TRBJ2-5, with D possibly being TRBD1 (7 bases). The CDR3 sequence is 15 residues long. Germline V gene sequence: CDR1 GTSNPN, CDR2 SVGIG (reference sequence). V lost 0 bases, J lost 5 bases, and 16 bases lay in between. The CDR3 spells CAWSVLGRGVETQYF. CDR3 bases read: TGTGCCTGGAGTGTACTGGGCAGGGGGGTGGAGACC.

As concerns this clone: The CDR3 end falls 3 residues outside the read, so it is completed with the germline J gene. The gene calls are TRBV13 and TRBJ2-2; TRBD2 matches 7 bases. V dropped 2 bases and J dropped 5; count of bases not matched to a gene: 11. Germline V gives CDR1 PRHDT, CDR2 FYEKMQ (reference sequence). The CDR3 runs to 17 residues. The CDR3 is CASSLRMGGSITGELFF. CDR3 bases read: TGTGCCAGCAGCTTAAGGATGGGCGGGAGTATAACCGGGGAG.

Partial CDR3 DNA: TGTGCCAGCAGCCTCAGGGGTGCTGGGGCCAACGTC. This gives the protein CASSLRGAGANV. The entire CDR3 reads CASSLRGAGANVLTF. The rearrangement links TRBV11-2 to TRBJ2-6, with D possibly being TRBD1 (6 bases). Coverage ceases 3 residues before the CDR3 finishes, and the germline J gene fills in the end. V lost 5 bases and J lost 2, with 10 bases in between. CDR1 SGHAT and CDR2 FQNNGV come from the germline V gene. The CDR3 is 15 residues long.

A word on this clone: Read coverage stops 3 residues before the CDR3 terminus; the germline J gene supplies the remainder. This rearrangement joins TRBV28 to TRBJ2-2; 8 positions agree with TRBD1. This CDR3 is built from 17 residues. V dropped 4 bases and J dropped 4; count of bases not matched to a gene: 11. The germline CDR1 and CDR2 sequences are MDHEN and SYDVKM. CDR3 bases read: TGTGCCAGCAGTTATCCACTCAGGGGGCGCGGCACCGGGGAG. Encoded protein: CASSYPLRGRGTGE. The whole CDR3 reads CASSYPLRGRGTGELFF. The whole variable domain, remainder taken from reference TRBV28 and TRBJ2-2, is DVKVTQSSRYLVKRTGEKVFLECVQDMDHENMFWYRQDPGLGLRLIYFSYDVKMKEKGDIPEGYSVSREKKERFSLILESASTNQTSMYLCASSYPLRGRGTGELFFGEGSRLTVL.

Partial CDR3 DNA: TGCGCCAGCAGCCAAGATAGCAGGGGTTACGAG. This sequence encodes CASSQDSRGYE. The complete CDR3 reads CASSQDSRGYEQYF. The chain recombines TRBV4-1 with TRBJ2-7; D is possibly TRBD1 (6 bases). The read is 3 residues too short to cover the CDR3 end, so that end is filled in from the germline J gene. This CDR3 is built from 14 residues. The V gene's germline CDR1 is MGHRA and CDR2 YSYEKL. V gave up 0 bases and J gave up 4 bases, with 10 bases separating them.

Notes on this clone: The read gets to within 3 residues of the CDR3 end, and the germline J gene fills in the rest. This chain joins TRBV2 and TRBJ2-1; 12 bases are a match to TRBD2. The CDR3 contains 16 residues. V was pared by 6 bases and J by 6 bases, with 9 bases of the junction left unmatched. In germline, CDR1 is SNHLY, CDR2 FYNNEI. CDR3 bases read: TGTGCCAGCAGACCCCGGACTAGCGGGGTAGGCAATGAG. Amino acids: CASRPRTSGVGNE. The entire CDR3 protein is CASRPRTSGVGNEQFF.

In the case of this clone: The CDR3 goes on 3 residues after the read ends, and that part is filled in from the germline J gene. The V call is TRBV7-2, the J call TRBJ2-7; weak D call: TRBD1 (6 bases). The CDR3 extends over 15 amino acids. Germline V gives CDR1 SGHTA, CDR2 FQGNSA. Trimming pared 4 bases from V and 0 bases from J, leaving 13 bases between. Here the CDR3 reads CASSSDRTSSYEQYF. The DNA read from the CDR3 is TGTGCCAGCAGCTCCGACAGGACATCCTCCTACGAG.

With regard to this clone: The read comes to an end 3 residues before the CDR3 does, leaving the germline J gene to fill in the end. The chain has TRBV7-8 and TRBJ2-1; TRBD2 matches at 7 bases. J was trimmed by 0 bases and V by 3 bases; bases with no gene match: 5. Germline assignment: CDR1 SGHVS and CDR2 FQNEAQ. This CDR3 is 16 amino acids long. CDR3 loop: CASSFSGTISYNEQFF. CDR3 DNA, as far as it was read: TGTGCCAGCAGCTTTTCCGGGACTATCTCCTACAATGAG.